The present entry profiles one TCR beta chain with its context. Clones were sequenced by immunoSEQ multiplex PCR, and TCRdb holds only the in-frame ones, with some missing. The data show 200,000 or so clones, around four fifths seen once. The data were taken from a study of blood T cell repertoires in COVID-19. V lost 0 bases, J lost 1 base, and 9 bases lay in between. CDR3 length: 15 amino acids. Per germline, CDR1 SGHTA and CDR2 FQGTGA. The chain combines TRBV7-3 with TRBJ1-1; D gene unclear. Sequenced sample: peripheral blood. This receptor was obtained from a human donor with acute or convalescent COVID-19. The donor label of this sample is uncertain. The CDR3 bases are TGTGCCAGCAGCTTAACGCGGGCGGGGAACACTGAAGCTTTCTTT. Translated, it gives CASSLTRAGNTEAFF.